A selection of T cell receptor beta chains follows, all from one sample in a study of cytomegalovirus exposure and HLA in healthy donors. Repertoires were generated with immunoSEQ multiplex PCR, while TCRdb's copy carries only in-frame clones and drops some. This sample has about 360,000 clones, with 75% to 90% found just once. The source material was PBMCs. The receptor source for this set is a woman in her late teens or twenties in good health and CMV-seronegative. Each CDR3 is given without its conserved first and last residue.

TRBV15	TRBJ2-6	ATSESGISGANVLT
TRBV2	TRBJ1-1	ASRAGQYTEAF
TRBV30	TRBJ1-1	ACTMGAGDTEAF
TRBV30	TRBJ1-5	AWSWTGVNSRGNQPQH
TRBV7-2	TRBJ1-1	ASSYPTGSTEAF
TRBV7-3	TRBJ2-5	ASSPTSGSAETQY
TRBV5-3	TRBJ1-1	ARSFAGGVSEAF
TRBV23-1	TRBJ1-5	ASRLNQPQH
TRBV5-6	TRBJ2-1	ASSLMTGGYNEQF
TRBV28	TRBJ1-3	ASRQARNTIY
TRBV4-1	TRBJ2-3	ASSPGREDTQY
TRBV5-1	TRBJ2-1	ASSYTSGSSYNEQF
TRBV20-1	TRBJ1-1	SARAGTEAF
TRBV7-8	TRBJ2-1	ASSLVTSGGRYEQF
TRBV4-1	TRBJ1-4	ASSQAGTGYNEKLF
TRBV6-1	TRBJ1-1	ASSVRGLNTEAF
TRBV7-8	TRBJ2-2	ASSFNTGELF
TRBV9	TRBJ2-1	ASSVETQYYNEQF
TRBV28	TRBJ2-7	ASSPFHEQY
TRBV9	TRBJ2-1	ASNPTRAYNEQF
TRBV27	TRBJ1-1	ASSLSGGGYTEAF
TRBV11-2	TRBJ2-3	ASSLGRGSTDTQY
TRBV10-1	TRBJ1-1	ASTIEGQMNTEAF
TRBV9	TRBJ2-1	ASSVGGTGGVNEQF
TRBV7-9	TRBJ1-4	ASSTGQPNEKLF
TRBV27	TRBJ2-3	ASSLRGTIQDTQY
TRBV6-6	TRBJ2-7	ASSYGTEGTYEQY
TRBV27	TRBJ1-4	ASNLRGREEEKLF
TRBV30	TRBJ2-3	AWSVTGIGVDTQY
TRBV30	TRBJ1-2	AWSVQANYGYT
TRBV6-1	TRBJ2-7	ASIEAWLGTYEQY
TRBV7-3	TRBJ2-1	ASSFLLRTSGDSSYNEQF
TRBV28	TRBJ2-1	ASSYRRLVDEQF
TRBV10-1	TRBJ2-3	ASSDIAGWGTDTQY
TRBV27	TRBJ1-4	ASSLSRNEKLF
TRBV10-1	TRBJ1-1	ASSRVQGAEAF
TRBV18	TRBJ1-4	ASSPEAKNEKLF
TRBV18	TRBJ2-7	ASSQGSEQY
TRBV29-1	TRBJ1-1	SAGQGLPEAF
TRBV15	TRBJ1-4	ATSRARAGGEKLF
TRBV6-1	TRBJ2-7	ASSRDRVYEQY
TRBV6-6	TRBJ2-7	ASSYPTGQSSYEQY
TRBV5-1	TRBJ2-1	ASSLDSSYNEQF
TRBV5-1	TRBJ2-7	ASSYAGTGSSYEQY
TRBV28	TRBJ1-2	ASSSPGQIIYGYT
TRBV2	TRBJ2-1	ASSEIEVVVTTNEQF
TRBV9	TRBJ2-3	ASSPSYSGGGTDTQY